Reported below is one TCR beta chain. Its antigen remains unidentified. The PCR made use of 60 Vbeta and 13 Jbeta primers. Assay used: immunoSEQ multiplex PCR; TCRdb lists only in-frame clones, some missing. The sample spans tens of thousands of clones; the ten largest clones claim around 17%. These data originate in a study of cytomegalovirus exposure and HLA in healthy donors. General study findings and limits: Cytomegalovirus status was reportedly diagnosed by the classifier with high sensitivity and specificity. The authors later linked a missense DCLRE1C variant to TCR beta V- and J-gene trimming.

The CDR3 is 16 amino acids. The V end lost 0 bases, the J end lost 0 bases, and 12 bases lay between the germline ends. Germline V CDR1 and CDR2: SGDLS, YYNGEE. The chain carries TRBV9 and TRBJ1-1; D perhaps matches TRBD1 (6 bases). This TCR was recovered from a male donor in good health and CMV-seropositive. Sequencing was done on a sample of PBMCs. The DNA for the CDR3 is TGTGCCAGCAGCGTAGCTGCCAGGGGACTGAACACTGAAGCTTTCTTT. This sequence encodes CASSVAARGLNTEAFF.